These T cell receptor beta chains were read from a single sample in a study of blood T cell repertoires in COVID-19. Using immunoSEQ multiplex PCR, the repertoire was profiled, and TCRdb retains in-frame clones only, with some absent. The sample holds roughly 180,000 clones, approximately 80% seen once. The sample taken for sequencing was PBMCs or T cells enriched from blood (not recorded which). Receptors originate from a man in his sixties who had been exposed to COVID-19. The CDR3 runs from the conserved cysteine through the conserved F or W. D genes are given only for firm matches. Clone size is given for some rows only: seen once, a few or many times, or a class if the clone is expanded.

j_call | v_call | d_call | clone_size | cdr3_aa | cdr3_nt
TRBJ2-3 | TRBV11-1 | NA | NA | CASSLRSRSTDTQYF | TGTGCCAGCAGCTTGAGGAGTCGGAGCACAGATACGCAGTATTTT
TRBJ2-1 | TRBV29-1 | TRBD1 | NA | CSVEGLQGITYNEQFF | TGCAGCGTTGAAGGACTACAGGGGATAACCTACAATGAGCAGTTCTTC
TRBJ2-5 | TRBV5-4 | NA | NA | CASSIDRQETQYF | TGTGCCAGCAGCATCGACAGACAAGAGACCCAGTACTTC
TRBJ2-3 | TRBV29-1 | TRBD1 | NA | CSVIGTASTSTDTQYF | TGCAGCGTTATCGGGACAGCATCTACTAGCACAGATACGCAGTATTTT
TRBJ1-6 | TRBV7-3 | NA | NA | CASSLSPGGNSPLHF | TGTGCCAGCAGCCTAAGTCCCGGGGGAAATTCACCCCTCCACTTT
TRBJ2-1 | TRBV7-8 | TRBD1 | NA | CASSQGVTVGGEQFF | TGTGCCAGCAGCCAGGGGGTTACTGTCGGCGGTGAGCAGTTCTTC
TRBJ2-1 | TRBV18 | TRBD2 | NA | CASSRIQAGVRNNEQFF | TGTGCCAGCTCCCGTATCCAAGCGGGAGTTCGAAACAATGAGCAGTTCTTC
TRBJ2-7 | TRBV27 | TRBD1 | NA | CASSLQGAYEQYF | TGTGCCAGCAGTTTACAGGGGGCCTACGAGCAGTACTTC
TRBJ1-2 | TRBV9 | NA | NA | CASGRDWGYTF | TGTGCCAGCGGCAGGGATTGGGGCTACACCTTC
TRBJ1-5 | TRBV4-1 | NA | NA | CASSQVHSVSNQPQHF | TGCGCCAGCAGCCAAGTCCATTCAGTGAGCAATCAGCCCCAGCATTTT
TRBJ1-6 | TRBV24-1 | NA | few | CATSEGNSPLHF | TGTGCCACCTCGGAGGGAAATTCACCCCTCCACTTT
TRBJ2-3 | TRBV4-3 | TRBD2 | NA | CASSRDSGATDTQYF | TGCGCCAGCAGCCGAGATAGCGGGGCCACAGATACGCAGTATTTT
TRBJ2-3 | TRBV5-1 | TRBD1 | many | CASSKGQGTDTQYF | TGCGCCAGCAGCAAAGGACAGGGAACAGATACGCAGTATTTT
TRBJ1-3 | TRBV19 | TRBD1 | few | CASSLTGDSGNTIYF | TGTGCCAGTAGTTTAACAGGGGACTCTGGAAACACCATATATTTT
TRBJ1-1 | TRBV11-3 | NA | NA | CASSLGPNTEAFF | TGTGCCAGCAGCTTGGGGCCCAACACTGAAGCTTTCTTT
TRBJ1-1 | TRBV7-3 | TRBD1 | NA | CASSPGQGNTEAFF | TGTGCCAGCAGCCCGGGACAGGGGAACACTGAAGCTTTCTTT
TRBJ1-2 | TRBV12-3/TRBV12-4 | NA | NA | CASSPRGSGYTF | TGTGCCAGCAGTCCGAGGGGGTCCGGCTACACCTTC
TRBJ1-2 | TRBV12-3/TRBV12-4 | NA | few | CASRTALGYGYTF | TGTGCCAGCAGGACAGCCCTTGGCTATGGCTACACCTTC
TRBJ1-1 | TRBV2 | NA | NA | CASSARDTNTEAFF | TGTGCCAGCAGTGCCCGGGACACGAACACTGAAGCTTTCTTT
TRBJ1-1 | TRBV11-2 | NA | NA | CASFRGQGPEGTEAFF | TGTGCCAGCTTCAGAGGGCAGGGGCCAGAGGGCACTGAAGCTTTCTTT
TRBJ2-7 | TRBV6-5 | TRBD1 | NA | CASSYSTLGQSYEQYF | TGTGCCAGCAGTTACTCGACACTGGGACAGTCCTACGAGCAGTACTTC
TRBJ2-2 | TRBV12-5 | TRBD2 | NA | CASGPFAGGNTGELFF | TGTGCTAGTGGCCCCTTCGCGGGAGGGAACACCGGGGAGCTGTTTTTT
TRBJ1-2 | TRBV14 | TRBD1 | NA | CASSQLPGGPVYGYTF | TGTGCCAGCAGCCAACTTCCAGGGGGCCCTGTCTATGGCTACACCTTC
TRBJ2-2 | TRBV11-3 | NA | NA | CASSLTGPVTGELFF | TGTGCCAGCAGCTTGACAGGCCCTGTCACCGGGGAGCTGTTTTTT
TRBJ2-6 | TRBV5-5 | TRBD2 | NA | CASSLTSGRAGANVLTF | TGTGCCAGCAGCTTGACTAGCGGGAGGGCTGGGGCCAACGTCCTGACTTTC
TRBJ2-7 | TRBV7-2 | NA | NA | CASSLAQQGTYEQYF | TGTGCCAGCAGCTTAGCGCAACAGGGCACCTACGAGCAGTACTTC
TRBJ1-2 | TRBV29-1 | TRBD1 | NA | CSGSGQGYGYTF | TGCAGCGGCTCCGGACAGGGCTACGGCTACACCTTC
TRBJ2-5 | TRBV7-9 | NA | once | CASSPPGQETQYF | TGTGCCAGCAGCCCCCCCGGGCAAGAGACCCAGTACTTC
TRBJ1-1 | TRBV30 | NA | NA | CAWSGLSAFF | TGTGCCTGGAGTGGACTGTCGGCTTTCTTT
TRBJ2-2 | TRBV7-2 | NA | once | CASNVRGVTGELFF | TGTGCCAGCAACGTCAGGGGAGTCACCGGGGAGCTGTTTTTT
TRBJ2-6 | TRBV7-3 | NA | once | CASSQAGTTSGANVLTF | TGTGCCAGCAGCCAAGCCGGGACAACCTCTGGGGCCAACGTCCTGACTTTC
TRBJ2-5 | TRBV10-3 | NA | once | CAISEGPTQETQYF | TGTGCCATCAGTGAGGGGCCTACGCAAGAGACCCAGTACTTC
TRBJ1-2 | TRBV7-8 | NA | NA | CASSLGRGESGYTF | TGTGCCAGCAGCTTAGGCAGGGGTGAGAGTGGCTACACCTTC
TRBJ1-1 | TRBV11-3 | NA | once | CASSFYGRDTEAFF | TGTGCCAGCAGCTTTTACGGCAGGGACACTGAAGCTTTCTTT
TRBJ2-6 | TRBV5-6 | TRBD2 | NA | CASSLFTSGYSGANVLTF | TGTGCCAGCAGCTTGTTTACTAGCGGTTACTCTGGGGCCAACGTCCTGACTTTC
TRBJ2-1 | TRBV18 | TRBD2 | NA | CASSPPLLAGLRHEQFF | TGTGCCAGCTCACCACCTTTACTAGCGGGACTTCGCCATGAGCAGTTCTTC
TRBJ2-2 | TRBV4-2 | TRBD2 | NA | CASSQERTSVAGELFF | TGTGCCAGCAGCCAAGAGAGGACTAGCGTGGCCGGGGAGCTGTTTTTT
TRBJ2-7 | TRBV7-8 | TRBD1 | NA | CASSWTGNEQYF | TGTGCCAGCAGCTGGACAGGGAACGAGCAGTACTTC
TRBJ2-7 | TRBV4-3 | NA | NA | CASSQEGRGPYYEQYF | TGCGCCAGCAGCCAAGAAGGAAGGGGCCCTTACTACGAGCAGTACTTC
TRBJ1-2 | TRBV28 | TRBD1 | NA | CASKEGAVGYTF | TGTGCCAGCAAGGAGGGGGCGGTCGGCTACACCTTC
TRBJ1-5 | TRBV19 | TRBD1 | NA | CASIAQGPRGHQPQHF | TGTGCCAGTATCGCCCAGGGCCCGAGGGGGCATCAGCCCCAGCATTTT
TRBJ2-5 | TRBV28 | TRBD2 | once | CASRRLGGSAQETQYF | TGTGCCAGCAGACGACTGGGGGGGTCCGCACAAGAGACCCAGTACTTC
TRBJ1-4 | TRBV4-3 | NA | NA | CASSQDMGGEKLFF | TGCGCCAGCAGCCAAGATATGGGGGGTGAAAAACTGTTTTTT
TRBJ1-5 | TRBV28 | NA | NA | CASGGGYQPQHF | TGTGCCAGCGGCGGAGGATATCAGCCCCAGCATTTT
TRBJ2-2 | TRBV7-3 | TRBD2 | NA | CASSLPAGDGTGELFF | TGTGCCAGCAGCTTACCGGCGGGAGACGGCACCGGGGAGCTGTTTTTT
TRBJ2-7 | TRBV27 | TRBD2 | NA | CASSTIPLAGTEQYF | TGTGCCAGCAGTACTATCCCGCTAGCGGGAACCGAGCAGTACTTC
TRBJ1-2 | TRBV7-5 | NA | NA | CVRSSRQGPPYGYTF | TGTGTCAGAAGCTCCCGACAGGGGCCTCCGTATGGCTACACCTTC
TRBJ2-7 | TRBV5-6 | NA | NA | CASSLASGSYEQYF | TGTGCCAGCAGCTTGGCCAGCGGTTCCTACGAGCAGTACTTC
TRBJ2-5 | TRBV7-9 | TRBD2 | NA | CASSWGLAGVETQYF | TGTGCCAGCAGCTGGGGACTAGCGGGAGTGGAGACCCAGTACTTC